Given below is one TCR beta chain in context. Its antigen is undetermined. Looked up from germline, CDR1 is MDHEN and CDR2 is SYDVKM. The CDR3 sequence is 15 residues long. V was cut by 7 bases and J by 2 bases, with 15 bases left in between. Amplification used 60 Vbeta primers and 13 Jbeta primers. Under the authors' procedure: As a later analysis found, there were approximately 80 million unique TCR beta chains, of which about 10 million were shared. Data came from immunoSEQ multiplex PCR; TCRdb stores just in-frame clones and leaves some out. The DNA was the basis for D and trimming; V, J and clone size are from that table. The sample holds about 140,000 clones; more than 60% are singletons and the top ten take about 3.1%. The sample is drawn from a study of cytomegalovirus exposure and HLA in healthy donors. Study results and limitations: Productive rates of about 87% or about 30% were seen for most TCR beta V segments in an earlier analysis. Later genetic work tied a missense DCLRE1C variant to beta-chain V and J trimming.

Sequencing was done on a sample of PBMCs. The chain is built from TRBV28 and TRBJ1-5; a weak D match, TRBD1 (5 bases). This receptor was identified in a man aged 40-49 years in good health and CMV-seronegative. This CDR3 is CASMTGGEGNQPQHF. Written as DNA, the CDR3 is TGTGCCAGCATGACCGGGGGGGAAGGCAATCAGCCCCAGCATTTT.